Below are 31 T cell receptor beta chains sequenced from a single sample in a study of T cell responses to AZD1222 COVID-19 vaccine. Here immunoSEQ multiplex PCR was the method, and the copy in TCRdb shows in-frame clones only, minus some. The sample has about 180,000 clones, approximately 86% seen once; the top ten hold approximately 0.49%. The specimen comprised peripheral blood, sampled on day 0 of AZD1222 vaccination. These receptors were obtained from an adult in good health.

The V and J genes are TRBV11-2 and TRBJ2-5, with unresolved D. CDR1 SGHAT and CDR2 FQNNGV come from the germline V gene. This CDR3 spans 11 amino acids. Trimming took off 1 base at V and 5 bases at J, with 2 bases between the two ends. CDR3 region: CASSLGETQYF. The CDR3 DNA sequence: TGTGCCAGCAGCTTAGGGGAGACCCAGTACTTC. Supplemented by reference TRBV11-2 and TRBJ2-5, the full variable domain reads EAGVAQSPRYKIIEKRQSVAFWCNPISGHATLYWYQQILGQGPKLLIQFQNNGVVDDSQLPKDRFSAERLKGVDSTLKIQPAKLEDSAVYLCASSLGETQYFGPGTRLLVL.

The gene calls are TRBV19 and TRBJ1-5; D uncertain. Between the trimmed V and J ends, which lost 5 bases and 3 bases, there was a span of 11 bases. Germline V CDR1 and CDR2: LNHDA, SQIVND (reference sequence). There are 14 residues in the CDR3. In nucleotides, the CDR3 is TGTGCCAGTAGTCCACTAGGGTCCAATCAGCCCCAGCATTTT. Amino acid sequence: CASSPLGSNQPQHF.

This rearrangement joins TRBV3-1 (or the pseudogene TRBV3-2) to TRBJ2-3; D is ambiguous. Germline V gene sequence: CDR1 LGHDT, CDR2 YNNKEL (reference sequence). This CDR3 contains 16 residues. With 1 base removed from V and 0 bases from J, the gap between germline ends came to 11 bases. The CDR3 loop is CASSQVSRESTDTQYF. DNA for the CDR3: TGTGCCAGCAGCCAAGTATCAAGGGAAAGCACAGATACGCAGTATTTT.

The chain combines TRBV19 with TRBJ2-5; tentatively, D is TRBD2 (5 bases). Germline V gene sequence: CDR1 LNHDA, CDR2 SQIVND (reference sequence). Trimming removed 4 bases at V and 5 bases at J, with 11 bases between. The CDR3 length is 13 residues. Here the CDR3 reads CASSSPGKETQYF. The CDR3 DNA is TGTGCCAGTAGTAGTCCCGGGAAGGAGACCCAGTACTTC.

The V gene is TRBV6-5, the J gene TRBJ1-3; D is possibly TRBD1 (6 bases). Germline V gene data show CDR1 as MNHEY and CDR2 as SVGAGI. The CDR3 has 15 amino acids. Trimming stripped 7 bases from V and 4 bases from J, with 17 bases between. CDR3 sequence reads: CASTRGGQAGNTIYF. CDR3 bases: TGTGCCAGCACCCGGGGGGGACAAGCAGGAAACACCATATATTTT.

This clone was picked up one time. The chain carries TRBV5-8 and TRBJ1-1; D is unclear. Trimming took 0 bases from V and 5 from J, leaving 14 bases between them. Germline V lookup: CDR1 SGHTS, CDR2 YDEGEE. This CDR3 is built from 15 residues. In nucleotides, the CDR3 is TGTGCCAGCAGCTTGGGACTCACCAGAGGAACTGAAGCTTTCTTT. Translation: CASSLGLTRGTEAFF.

The chain is built from TRBV7-8 and TRBJ1-5; 7 nucleotides match TRBD1. This CDR3 is 15 amino acids long. From germline, CDR1 is SGHVS and CDR2 FQNEAQ. Trimming cost V 5 bases and J 2 bases; bases outside gene matches: 6. The CDR3 nucleotides read TGTGCCAGCAGCCTGGACAGGCTGGGCAATCAGCCCCAGCATTTT. Translated: CASSLDRLGNQPQHF. Drawing the rest from reference TRBV7-8 and TRBJ1-5, the complete variable domain is GAGVSQSPRYKVAKRGQDVALRCDPISGHVSLFWYQQALGQGPEFLTYFQNEAQLDKSGLPSDRFFAERPEGSVSTLKIQRTQQEDSAVYLCASSLDRLGNQPQHFGDGTRLSIL.

V is TRBV7-2 and J is TRBJ1-4; tentative D call: TRBD1 (6 bases). The CDR3 loop spans 15 amino acids. Germline CDR1 and CDR2: SGHTA and FQGNSA. Trimming took 7 bases from V and 8 from J, leaving 20 bases between them. Here the CDR3 reads CASTLAGGLAEKLFF. Written as DNA, the CDR3 is TGTGCCAGCACTCTGGCCGGGGGGCTTGCGGAAAAACTGTTTTTT. The whole variable domain, remainder taken from reference TRBV7-2 and TRBJ1-4, is GAGVSQSPSNKVTEKGKDVELRCDPISGHTALYWYRQSLGQGLEFLIYFQGNSAPDKSGLPSDRFSAERTGGSVSTLTIQRTQQEDSAVYLCASTLAGGLAEKLFFGSGTQLSVL.

This chain joins TRBV9 and TRBJ2-3, with D perhaps TRBD2 (6 bases). The CDR3 runs 15 residues. The V gene lost 2 bases and the J gene lost 0 bases, with 10 bases spanning the gap. CDR1 SGDLS and CDR2 YYNGEE come from the germline V gene. CDR3 loop: CASSVPGGSTDTQYF. Here the CDR3 DNA reads TGTGCCAGCAGCGTGCCTGGGGGGAGCACAGATACGCAGTATTTT.

The gene calls are TRBV6-6 and TRBJ1-5; D unresolved. Trimming took off 7 bases at V and 7 bases at J, with 17 bases between the two ends. Germline loops: CDR1 MNHNY, CDR2 SVGAGI (reference sequence). This CDR3 is 14 amino acids long. The CDR3 nucleotides read TGTGCCAGCATCTCCCACTCGGTAGAACAGCCCCAGCATTTT. Its translation is CASISHSVEQPQHF.

J is TRBJ1-2 and V is TRBV4-3; tentatively, D is TRBD1 (5 bases). V lost 2 bases and J 3 bases, leaving 19 bases between the germline ends. In germline, CDR1 is LGHNA, CDR2 YSLEER. The length of the CDR3 is 17 residues. In nucleotides, the CDR3 is TGCGCCAGCAGCCAAAGGACTGGGACGGAGGAATACTATGGCTACACCTTC. Translating gives CASSQRTGTEEYYGYTF.

In this sample, this clone turned up once. The chain combines TRBV5-4 with TRBJ2-1, with unresolved D. The V gene's germline CDR1 is SGHNT and CDR2 YYREEE (reference sequence). The V gene lost 1 base and the J gene lost 2 bases, with 7 bases spanning the gap. There are 14 residues in the CDR3. CDR3 in DNA: TGTGCCAGCAGCTTGTATAGGACCTACAATGAGCAGTTCTTC. It is translated as CASSLYRTYNEQFF.

This clone occurred a few times. The chain uses TRBV5-1 and TRBJ1-2, with D unresolved. This CDR3 spans 15 amino acids. Deletions cut 1 base from V and 0 bases from J, with 10 bases between. The germline CDR1 and CDR2 sequences are SGHRS and YFSETQ. The chain's CDR3 is CASSLYPDPNYGYTF. CDR3 nucleotides: TGCGCCAGCAGCTTGTATCCGGACCCTAACTATGGCTACACCTTC.

The chain has TRBV10-3 and TRBJ1-4, with TRBD1 matching over 8 bases. The ends lost 0 bases at V and 5 bases at J; junction bases unmatched: 2. CDR3 length: 15 amino acids. Germline lookup yields CDR1 ENHRY and CDR2 SYGVKD. This CDR3 is CAISESGTGNEKLFF. Written as DNA, the CDR3 is TGTGCCATCAGTGAGTCAGGGACAGGAAATGAAAAACTGTTTTTT.

This rearrangement joins TRBV4-1 to TRBJ1-6; 7 bases are shared with TRBD1. The germline CDR1 and CDR2 sequences are MGHRA and YSYEKL. CDR3 length: 14 amino acids. V shed 7 bases and J 8 bases; nucleotides not matched to a gene: 8. CDR3 protein: CASTFDRADSPLHF. Written as DNA, the CDR3 is TGCGCCAGCACCTTTGACAGGGCGGATTCACCCCTCCACTTT.

The chain combines TRBV29-1 with TRBJ2-3, with 7 bases fitting TRBD1. The CDR3 has 17 residues. J gave up 2 bases and V 4 bases, and 15 bases lay outside the gene matches. CDR1 SQVTM and CDR2 ANQGSEA come from the germline V gene. DNA for the CDR3: TGCAGCGTTGTCGGGACAGCCCTTACTGCCTCCACAGATACGCAGTATTTT. Its translation is CSVVGTALTASTDTQYF.

The V call is TRBV29-1, the J call TRBJ2-1; 8 bases fit TRBD2. From germline, CDR1 is SQVTM and CDR2 ANQGSEA. This CDR3 comprises 12 residues. CDR3 region: CRATSDHNEQFF. CDR3 in DNA: TGCAGGGCGACTAGCGACCACAATGAGCAGTTCTTC.

This chain joins TRBV5-1 and TRBJ1-3; no clear D gene. The germline V gene encodes CDR1 SGHRS and CDR2 YFSETQ. V was trimmed by 6 bases and J by 2 bases, leaving 3 bases between them. The CDR3 loop spans 11 amino acids. CDR3 residues: CASTAGNTIYF. For the CDR3, the DNA is TGCGCCAGCACTGCTGGAAACACCATATATTTT.

V and J are TRBV18 and TRBJ1-5, with 9 bases identical to TRBD1. V lost 6 bases to trimming and J lost 4 bases; unmatched junction nucleotides: 4. The CDR3 runs 14 residues. Germline loops: CDR1 KGHSH, CDR2 LQKENI. The CDR3 spells CASSRGQGNQPQHF. In nucleotides, the CDR3 is TGTGCCAGCTCTCGAGGACAGGGGAATCAGCCCCAGCATTTT.

The chain links TRBV10-1 to TRBJ1-1; 10 bases match TRBD1. V was pared by 1 base and J by 5 bases, with 19 bases of the junction left unmatched. CDR3 size: 20 residues. Germline CDR1 is WNHNN and CDR2 is SYGVQD (reference sequence). The CDR3 reads CASSEWVTGTGEGSATEAFF. The DNA for the CDR3 is TGCGCCAGCAGTGAGTGGGTAACCGGGACAGGGGAGGGAAGTGCGACTGAAGCTTTCTTT.

This chain uses TRBV27 with TRBJ1-5; TRBD1 is a possible D gene (5 bases). From germline, CDR1 is MNHEY and CDR2 SMNVEV (reference sequence). V was trimmed by 5 bases and J by 3 bases, leaving 14 bases between them. The CDR3 sequence is 15 residues long. CDR3 nucleotide sequence: TGTGCCAGCAGTCTCCTAGACGGGGCCAATCAGCCCCAGCATTTT. Translating gives CASSLLDGANQPQHF.

The chain combines TRBV7-9 with TRBJ1-5; D possibly corresponds to TRBD1 (5 bases). The length of the CDR3 is 17 residues. V was pared by 1 base and J by 3 bases, with 16 bases between. Germline V gene data show CDR1 as SEHNR and CDR2 as FQNEAQ (reference sequence). DNA for the CDR3: TGTGCCAGCAGCTTAGGCGGGGGACGGCAAGACAATCAGCCCCAGCATTTT. Translation: CASSLGGGRQDNQPQHF.

The chain joins TRBV3-1 (or the pseudogene TRBV3-2) to TRBJ2-6, with D hard to call. This CDR3 region has 18 residues. The V gene lost 4 bases and the J gene lost 0 bases, with 16 bases spanning the gap. Germline values: CDR1 LGHDT, CDR2 YNNKEL (reference sequence). CDR3 nucleotides: TGTGCCAGCAGCCCCCCGACCCCTCCCCTCTCTGGGGCCAACGTCCTGACTTTC. Translated: CASSPPTPPLSGANVLTF.

V is TRBV3-1 (or the pseudogene TRBV3-2) and J is TRBJ2-5; 7 bases line up with TRBD2. Germline V lookup: CDR1 LGHDT, CDR2 YNNKEL (reference sequence). The CDR3 extends over 15 amino acids. Unmatched junction bases numbered 6, after V lost 1 base and J lost 4 bases. CDR3 loop: CASSQGASGTETQYF. Written as DNA, the CDR3 is TGTGCCAGCAGCCAAGGTGCTAGCGGAACAGAGACCCAGTACTTC.

The chain carries TRBV7-9 and TRBJ1-3, with D perhaps TRBD1 (5 bases). Germline CDR1 and CDR2: SEHNR and FQNEAQ (reference sequence). V dropped 5 bases and J dropped 2 bases, with 16 bases sitting between them. The CDR3 is 16 residues long. CDR3 sequence reads: CASSPRGNLAGNTIYF. In nucleotides, the CDR3 is TGTGCCAGCAGCCCGAGGGGAAATCTAGCTGGAAACACCATATATTTT.

The genes are TRBV7-8 and TRBJ1-2, with 7 bases identical to TRBD1. With V trimmed by 1 base and J by 0 bases, 5 bases remained unmatched. The CDR3 contains 16 residues. The germline V gene encodes CDR1 SGHVS and CDR2 FQNEAQ. CDR3 residues: CASSLVAGGANYGYTF. Here the CDR3 DNA reads TGTGCCAGCAGCTTAGTGGCAGGGGGAGCTAACTATGGCTACACCTTC.

The chain combines TRBV3-1 (or the pseudogene TRBV3-2) with TRBJ1-5; no reliable D call. Per germline, CDR1 LGHDT and CDR2 YNNKEL (reference sequence). The CDR3 length is 14 residues. Trimming removed 1 base from V and 0 bases from J, with 4 bases in between. The CDR3 DNA sequence: TGTGCCAGCAGCCAAGGAAATAGCAATCAGCCCCAGCATTTT. Protein: CASSQGNSNQPQHF.

The chain joins TRBV9 to TRBJ2-7; D is undetermined. This CDR3 is built from 13 residues. The V and J ends lost 3 bases and 5 bases respectively, with 12 bases between them. Germline CDR1 SGDLS, CDR2 YYNGEE. The CDR3 sequence is CASSERSRDEQYF. CDR3 nucleotide sequence: TGTGCCAGCAGCGAGCGTTCCCGGGACGAGCAGTACTTC.

The J gene is TRBJ1-1, the V gene TRBV7-8, with D perhaps matching TRBD1 (6 bases). The CDR3 is 13 residues long. V lost 3 bases and J lost 7, with 12 bases in between. Germline loops: CDR1 SGHVS, CDR2 FQNEAQ. The CDR3 reads CASSLGGQDEAFF. The CDR3 coding sequence is TGTGCCAGCAGCTTGGGGGGGCAGGATGAAGCTTTCTTT.

As to this clone: The same CDR3 is also encoded by other DNA sequences in this sample. The genes are TRBV11-2 and TRBJ2-2; unclear D gene. The CDR3 loop spans 14 amino acids. The germline V gene has CDR1 SGHAT and CDR2 FQNNGV. V was pared by 1 base and J by 1 base, with 4 bases between. DNA for the CDR3: TGTGCCAGCAGCTTAGGAGGGAACACCGGGGAGCTGTTTTTT. This translates into CASSLGGNTGELFF.

This sequence joins TRBV19 and TRBJ1-5; 8 nucleotides match TRBD1. Unmatched junction bases numbered 10, after V lost 5 bases and J lost 1 base. The CDR3 runs 17 residues. Germline CDR1 reads LNHDA; CDR2 reads SQIVND (reference sequence). The CDR3 sequence is CASSGGQGWESNQPQHF. The CDR3 nucleotides are TGTGCCAGTAGTGGAGGACAGGGTTGGGAAAGCAATCAGCCCCAGCATTTT.